These 8 T cell receptor beta chains were sequenced from one sample in a study of siplizumab effects on memory and regulatory T cells. Only in-frame clones appear in the TCRdb table, and some are missing; sequencing was by immunoSEQ multiplex PCR. The sample carries 85,000 to 130,000 clones, around 90% recorded once. Sequencing input: CD4+ T cells sorted from blood. The receptors were sampled from a human donor in good health. Some clones in this sample may be carry-over from other donors' samples.

The chain joins TRBV19 to TRBJ1-4; D possibly corresponds to TRBD1 (5 bases). V was trimmed by 6 bases and J by 2 bases, leaving 10 bases between them. Per the germline V gene, CDR1 is LNHDA and CDR2 is SQIVND (reference sequence). The CDR3 length is 14 residues. The CDR3 nucleotides read TGTGCCAGTAGCTCACAGGCGACTAATGAAAAACTGTTTTTT. Translation: CASSSQATNEKLFF.

This clone was counted a few times. The chain has TRBV13 and TRBJ2-5, with 8 bases matching TRBD2. In germline, CDR1 is PRHDT, CDR2 FYEKMQ (reference sequence). The CDR3 sequence is 14 residues long. J was trimmed by 6 bases and V by 5 bases; bases with no gene match: 8. Written as DNA, the CDR3 is TGTGCCAGCAGCGCCAGCGGGAGTAGCAAGACCCAGTACTTC. This sequence encodes CASSASGSSKTQYF.

In its sample, this clone was seen a few times. The chain couples TRBV6-6 to TRBJ2-1; the D gene is possibly TRBD1 (6 bases). Germline V gene sequence: CDR1 MNHNY, CDR2 SVGAGI (reference sequence). V shed 2 bases and J shed 0 bases, with 8 bases lying between them. The CDR3 is made up of 15 amino acids. The CDR3 protein is CASSYEGGSYNEQFF. As DNA, the CDR3 is TGTGCCAGCAGTTACGAAGGGGGCTCCTACAATGAGCAGTTCTTC.

The chain joins TRBV7-8 to TRBJ2-5; 7 bases map to TRBD2. This CDR3 is 14 amino acids long. Germline lookup yields CDR1 SGHVS and CDR2 FQNEAQ. The V and J ends lost 1 base and 5 bases, in that order; junction bases with no gene match: 4. In nucleotides, the CDR3 is TGTGCCAGCAGCTTAGTTCCGGGAGGCGAGACCCAGTACTTC. As protein: CASSLVPGGETQYF.

V and J are TRBV4-2 and TRBJ2-1; 10 nucleotides match TRBD2. This CDR3 contains 18 residues. Trimming removed 0 bases from V and 2 bases from J; junction bases left unmatched: 7. Germline V gene lookup returns CDR1 LGHNA and CDR2 YNFKEQ. CDR3 coding DNA: TGTGCCAGCAGCCAAGATAAGGCCGGACTAGCGGCCTACAATGAGCAGTTCTTC. Amino acid sequence: CASSQDKAGLAAYNEQFF.

This chain's CDR3 is CASSSASGRAGELFF. CDR3 bases: TGTGCCAGCAGCTCCGCTAGCGGGAGAGCCGGGGAGCTGTTTTTT. This chain connects TRBV11-3 to TRBJ2-2, with 10 bases matching TRBD2. The CDR3 has 15 residues. The germline V gene encodes CDR1 SGHNT and CDR2 YENEEA. Germline trimming cut 4 bases from V and 6 bases from J; bases unmatched to any gene: 5.

The V gene is TRBV5-4, the J gene TRBJ1-4; D may be TRBD1 (6 bases). Trimming pared 1 base from V and 3 bases from J, leaving 19 bases between. There are 18 residues in the CDR3. Germline CDR1 reads SGHNT; CDR2 reads YYREEE (reference sequence). This chain's CDR3 is CASSLKLPGDFANEKLFF. Written as DNA, the CDR3 is TGTGCCAGCAGCTTGAAATTGCCAGGGGATTTCGCTAATGAAAAACTGTTTTTT.

J is TRBJ2-1 and V is TRBV10-3; D is ambiguous. From germline, CDR1 is ENHRY and CDR2 SYGVKD. This CDR3 spans 12 amino acids. V was pared by 2 bases and J by 8 bases, with 7 bases between. The CDR3: CAISENAYEQFF. The CDR3 nucleotides read TGTGCCATCAGTGAGAATGCATATGAGCAGTTCTTC.